This passage covers 21 T cell receptor beta chains from one sample sequenced in a study of blood T cells in healthy people across ages. Combining a sample-barcoded 5' primer with a J-beta primer mix, a second PCR ran for roughly 7 to 11 cycles. TCRdb reanalysed the 5' RACE reads using MiXCR and keeps one entry per CDR3 protein. The sample carries 700,000 to 900,000 distinct CDR3 sequences, 25% to 30% recorded once. The sample also formed part of further work on T cells of mothers and their children.

The sample was blood. These receptors originate from a boy between 10 and 17 years old in good health.

This clonotype came up a few times. The rearrangement uses TRBV9 and TRBJ2-1; D is possibly TRBD1 or TRBD2 (5 bases each). Trimming removed 3 bases at V and 10 bases at J, with 14 bases between. Germline V gives CDR1 SGDLS, CDR2 YYNGEE. This CDR3 contains 13 residues. CDR3 amino acids: CASSERGADEQFF. Written as DNA, the CDR3 is TGTGCCAGCAGCGAAAGGGGAGCGGACGAGCAGTTCTTC.

There are a few counts of this clonotype. The chain joins TRBV2 to TRBJ1-1; the match to TRBD1 covers 8 bases. Unmatched junction bases numbered 0, after V lost 6 bases and J lost 6 bases. CDR3 length equals 11 residues. The V gene's germline CDR1 is SNHLY and CDR2 FYNNEI. The chain's CDR3 is CASRTGAEAFF. As DNA, the CDR3 is TGTGCCAGCAGGACAGGGGCTGAAGCTTTCTTT.

The rearrangement joins TRBV2 to TRBJ2-3; weak D call: TRBD2 (7 bases). Germline lookup yields CDR1 SNHLY and CDR2 FYNNEI. CDR3 length equals 17 residues. Between the trimmed V and J ends, which lost 1 base and 1 base, there was a span of 15 bases. CDR3 amino acids: CASSEVEGGPGTDTQYF. As DNA, the CDR3 is TGTGCCAGCAGTGAAGTGGAGGGGGGGCCTGGCACAGATACGCAGTATTTT.

The rearrangement joins TRBV5-1 to TRBJ2-5, with D perhaps TRBD2 (5 bases). This CDR3 has 14 amino acids. Germline assignment: CDR1 SGHRS and CDR2 YFSETQ. V was trimmed by 1 base and J by 5 bases, leaving 12 bases between them. Here the CDR3 DNA reads TGCGCCAGCAGCTTGTTGGGAGTTGAGGAGACCCAGTACTTC. Amino acid sequence: CASSLLGVEETQYF.

This chain joins TRBV18 and TRBJ1-1, with TRBD1 as a possible D gene (5 bases). The length of the CDR3 is 15 residues. V lost 3 bases and J 4 bases, leaving 15 bases between the germline ends. The germline V gene has CDR1 KGHSH and CDR2 LQKENI. This CDR3 reads CASSPVGARSTEAFF. The CDR3 nucleotides read TGTGCCAGCTCACCCGTCGGGGCTAGGAGCACTGAAGCTTTCTTT.

The chain has TRBV5-1 and TRBJ2-5; the D gene is possibly TRBD2 (6 bases). Germline V gene data show CDR1 as SGHRS and CDR2 as YFSETQ. Trimming cost V 0 bases and J 2 bases, with 11 bases left between them. The CDR3 has 15 amino acids. For the CDR3, the DNA is TGCGCCAGCAGCTTGGCTCGGACTAATCAAGAGACCCAGTACTTC. It yields the protein CASSLARTNQETQYF.

This clonotype was counted between two and nine times. The rearrangement joins TRBV12-5 to TRBJ2-5; tentative D call: TRBD2 (6 bases). V lost 1 base and J 5 bases, leaving 8 bases between the germline ends. Germline V lookup: CDR1 LGHNT, CDR2 FRNRAP. The CDR3 loop spans 13 amino acids. Here the CDR3 reads CASGLEAGETQYF. CDR3 bases: TGTGCTAGTGGTTTGGAGGCGGGGGAGACCCAGTACTTC.

The V gene is TRBV20-1, the J gene TRBJ2-4; D may be TRBD1 or TRBD2 (6 bases each). The CDR3 loop spans 15 amino acids. Trimming stripped 1 base from V and 8 bases from J, with 18 bases between. Germline lookup yields CDR1 DFQATT and CDR2 SNEGSKA (reference sequence). The CDR3 protein is CSARVPGADRDIQYF. The CDR3 nucleotides are TGCAGTGCTAGAGTCCCGGGGGCAGATAGGGACATTCAGTACTTC.

The table lists this clonotype with a few counts. The chain links TRBV7-3 to TRBJ2-4, with D tentatively TRBD1 (5 bases). Germline-derived CDR1 and CDR2 are SGHTA and FQGTGA. The CDR3 length is 15 residues. V was pared by 5 bases and J by 0 bases, with 11 bases between. In DNA, the CDR3 is TGTGCCAGCAGCCCTTCCCAGGGAGCCAAAAACATTCAGTACTTC. Its translation is CASSPSQGAKNIQYF.

The chain has TRBV6-5 and TRBJ2-3; 11 bases agree with TRBD2. The germline CDR1 and CDR2 sequences are MNHEY and SVGAGI. This CDR3 spans 15 amino acids. Trimming took 4 bases from V and 4 from J; bases not matched to a gene: 4. The CDR3 coding sequence is TGTGCCAGCAGTTCGCTAGCGGGGGGCTCAGATACGCAGTATTTT. Translation gives CASSSLAGGSDTQYF.

The V call is TRBV29-1, the J call TRBJ2-1; D is unresolved. The germline gives CDR1 SQVTM, CDR2 ANQGSEA. V lost 4 bases, J lost 10 bases, and 17 bases lay in between. The length of the CDR3 is 13 residues. The CDR3 spells CSVGRYRRGEQFF. The CDR3 DNA reads as TGCAGCGTTGGAAGGTACCGGAGAGGAGAGCAGTTCTTC.

The sample holds a few counts of this clonotype. The rearrangement joins TRBV20-1 to TRBJ2-3; 8 nucleotides match TRBD2. The V segment lost 3 bases and the J segment 1 base; nucleotides outside the gene matches: 12. CDR3 length equals 17 residues. CDR1 is DFQATT, CDR2 SNEGSKA, per germline (reference sequence). Here the CDR3 reads CSARDLLAAWGTDTQYF. As DNA, the CDR3 is TGCAGTGCTAGGGACCTACTAGCGGCGTGGGGCACAGATACGCAGTATTTT.

This clonotype was seen a few times. The V gene is TRBV19, the J gene TRBJ2-5; D gene ambiguous. TRBJ2-7 explains the end of the DNA better; the J call may be wrong. Germline CDR1 and CDR2: LNHDA and SQIVND (reference sequence). This CDR3 is built from 12 residues. The CDR3 DNA reads as TGTGCCAGTACGGACGACTCCTACGAGCAGTACTTC. Its protein product is CASTDDSYEQYF.

V and J are TRBV20-1 and TRBJ1-1; a weak D match, TRBD1 (5 bases). This CDR3 region has 13 residues. The V and J ends lost 4 bases and 2 bases respectively, with 11 bases between them. In germline, CDR1 is DFQATT, CDR2 SNEGSKA (reference sequence). CDR3 bases: TGCAGTGCTAAGGGAGGGGAAAACACTGAAGCTTTCTTT. Its translation: CSAKGGENTEAFF.

V and J are TRBV7-9 and TRBJ2-4; 10 bases agree with TRBD1. The V gene's germline CDR1 is SEHNR and CDR2 FQNEAQ (reference sequence). The CDR3 runs to 16 residues. The ends lost 8 bases at V and 8 bases at J; junction bases unmatched: 15. In DNA, the CDR3 is TGTGCCAGCGGACTCGACAGGGGGCCTACCCTAGACATTCAGTACTTC. It specifies CASGLDRGPTLDIQYF.

V and J are TRBV20-1 and TRBJ1-4; D gene ambiguous. Trimming cost V 1 base and J 5 bases, with 11 bases left between them. The V gene's germline CDR1 is DFQATT and CDR2 SNEGSKA (reference sequence). This CDR3 has 14 amino acids. The CDR3 reads CSARVGNENEKLFF. Here the CDR3 DNA reads TGCAGTGCTAGAGTAGGCAACGAGAATGAAAAACTGTTTTTT.

The sample holds a few counts of this clonotype. V gene TRBV3-1 combines with J gene TRBJ2-5; 7 nucleotides agree with TRBD1. The DNA end lines up better with TRBJ2-7; the J call may be wrong. CDR3 length equals 15 residues. The germline V gene has CDR1 LGHDT and CDR2 YNNKEL (reference sequence). The DNA of the CDR3 is TGTGCCAGCAGCCAAGATCACAGGGGCCACTACGAGCAGTACTTC. Its translation: CASSQDHRGHYEQYF.

Concerning this clonotype: This may be a read error, as it is one base from a much larger clone. V usage is TRBV7-9 and J usage is TRBJ1-2; D remains ambiguous. The length of the CDR3 is 13 residues. CDR1 is SEHNR, CDR2 FQNEAQ, per germline (reference sequence). V lost 2 bases and J lost 2, with 6 bases in between. This CDR3 reads CASSLQQNYGYTF. The CDR3 nucleotides read TGTGCCAGCAGCTTACAACAGAACTATGGCTACACCTTC.

The DNA of the CDR3 is TGTGCCAGCAGCCTTACACGGATCCACTTT. Translated: CASSLTRIHF. The chain employs TRBV6-1 and TRBJ1-6, with D unclear. In germline, CDR1 is MNHNS, CDR2 SASEGT. This CDR3 region has 10 residues. V gave up 6 bases and J gave up 17 bases, with 11 bases separating them.

The chain is built from TRBV3-1 and TRBJ2-7, with D maybe TRBD2 (5 bases). CDR1 and CDR2 from the germline V gene are LGHDT and YNNKEL (reference sequence). Trimming stripped 3 bases from V and 3 bases from J, with 6 bases between. CDR3 size: 12 residues. CDR3 nucleotides: TGTGCCAGCAGCCAGAGGGACTACGAGCAGTACTTC. Protein sequence: CASSQRDYEQYF.

This clonotype has a handful of counts. CDR3 amino acids: CASNGSPGQGAAGNTIYF. The CDR3 nucleotides are TGTGCCAGCAATGGATCCCCGGGACAGGGGGCGGCTGGAAACACCATATATTTT. This chain uses TRBV3-1 with TRBJ1-3, with 12 bases identical to TRBD1. The CDR3 extends over 18 amino acids. The V gene's germline CDR1 is LGHDT and CDR2 YNNKEL (reference sequence). J lost 2 bases, V lost 7 bases, and 12 bases had no gene match.